The T cell receptor beta chain described here comes from a study of PD-L1 blockade in urothelial cancer. The method was immunoSEQ multiplex PCR; TCRdb's version includes in-frame clones alone and lacks a portion of them. The sample holds around 33,000 clones, around four fifths seen once. Germline CDR1 and CDR2: SGHRS and YFSETQ. The ends lost 5 bases at V and 3 bases at J; junction bases unmatched: 7. This CDR3 has 14 amino acids. The time point was: pretreatment peripheral blood. Sequencing was performed on PBMCs, taken around atezolizumab (anti-PD-L1) treatment. The receptor comes from a man aged 55 to 70 with urothelial cancer. J is TRBJ2-7 and V is TRBV5-1, with TRBD2 matching over 8 bases. The CDR3 here is CASSAGGRLYEQYF. The DNA for the CDR3 is TGCGCCAGCAGTGCGGGGGGCAGACTCTACGAGCAGTACTTC. Using reference TRBV5-1 and TRBJ2-7 for the parts outside the CDR3, the full variable domain is KAGVTQTPRYLIKTRGQQVTLSCSPISGHRSVSWYQQTPGQGLQFLFEYFSETQRNKGNFPGRFSGRQFSNSRSEMNVSTLELGDSALYLCASSAGGRLYEQYFGPGTRLTVT.